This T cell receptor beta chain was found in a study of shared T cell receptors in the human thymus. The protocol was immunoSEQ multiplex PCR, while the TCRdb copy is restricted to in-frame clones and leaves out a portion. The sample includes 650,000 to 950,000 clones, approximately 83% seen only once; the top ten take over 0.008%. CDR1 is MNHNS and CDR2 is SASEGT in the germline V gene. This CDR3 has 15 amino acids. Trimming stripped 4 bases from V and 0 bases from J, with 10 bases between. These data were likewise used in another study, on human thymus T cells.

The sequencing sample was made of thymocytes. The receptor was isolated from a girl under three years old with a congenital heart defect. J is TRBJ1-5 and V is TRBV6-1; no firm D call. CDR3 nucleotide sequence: TGTGCCAGCAGTGCACTGGAGTCTAGCAATCAGCCCCAGCATTTT. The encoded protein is CASSALESSNQPQHF.